What follows are 3 T cell receptor beta chains derived from one specimen sequenced in a study of T cell responses to AZD1222 COVID-19 vaccine. Some clones are missing from TCRdb's copy, which holds only in-frame ones; the method was immunoSEQ multiplex PCR. The sample shows 70,000 to 95,000 clones, 90% of them seen only once. This specimen consisted of peripheral blood, obtained 28 days after the second AZD1222 dose. These receptors were collected from an adult who received the AZD1222 COVID-19 vaccine.

The chain combines TRBV2 with TRBJ2-7; 11 bases are shared with TRBD1. This CDR3 is built from 15 residues. Germline CDR1 reads SNHLY; CDR2 reads FYNNEI. V dropped 5 bases and J dropped 2; count of bases not matched to a gene: 5. The CDR3 bases are TGTGCCAGCAGTTCGGGACAGGGGGACACCTACGAGCAGTACTTC. This codes for CASSSGQGDTYEQYF.

V is TRBV23-1 and J is TRBJ2-7, with 8 bases fitting TRBD1. TRBV23-1 is an ORF for which the function is uncertain. The CDR3 runs 16 residues. The J segment lost 4 bases and the V segment lost 0 bases, leaving 8 bases of the junction unmatched. DNA for the CDR3: TGCGCCAGCAGTCAATCGAATAGGACAGGGACATACGAGCAGTACTTC. Its protein product is CASSQSNRTGTYEQYF.

CDR3 sequence: CASSRTGGAYGYTF. In DNA form, the CDR3 reads TGTGCCAGCAGTCGCACAGGGGGCGCATATGGCTACACCTTC. The gene calls are TRBV28 and TRBJ1-2; 9 positions match TRBD1. The length of the CDR3 is 14 residues. With 5 bases clipped from V and 5 bases from J, the junction kept 6 bases outside the gene matches. Germline assignment: CDR1 MDHEN and CDR2 SYDVKM.